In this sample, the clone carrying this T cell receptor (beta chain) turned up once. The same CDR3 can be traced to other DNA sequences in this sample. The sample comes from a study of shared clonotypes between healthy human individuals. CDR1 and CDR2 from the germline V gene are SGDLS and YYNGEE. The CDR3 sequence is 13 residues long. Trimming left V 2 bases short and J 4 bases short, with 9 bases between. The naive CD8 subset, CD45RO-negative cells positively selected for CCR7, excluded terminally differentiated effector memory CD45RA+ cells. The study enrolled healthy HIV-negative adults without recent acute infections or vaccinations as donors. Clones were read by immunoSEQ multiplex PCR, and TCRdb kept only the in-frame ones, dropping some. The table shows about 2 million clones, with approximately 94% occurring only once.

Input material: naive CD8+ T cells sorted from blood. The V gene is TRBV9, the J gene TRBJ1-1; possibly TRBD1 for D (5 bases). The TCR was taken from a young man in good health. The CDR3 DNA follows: TGTGCCAGCAGCGTCGGGGGAAGCACTGAAGCTTTCTTT. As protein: CASSVGGSTEAFF.